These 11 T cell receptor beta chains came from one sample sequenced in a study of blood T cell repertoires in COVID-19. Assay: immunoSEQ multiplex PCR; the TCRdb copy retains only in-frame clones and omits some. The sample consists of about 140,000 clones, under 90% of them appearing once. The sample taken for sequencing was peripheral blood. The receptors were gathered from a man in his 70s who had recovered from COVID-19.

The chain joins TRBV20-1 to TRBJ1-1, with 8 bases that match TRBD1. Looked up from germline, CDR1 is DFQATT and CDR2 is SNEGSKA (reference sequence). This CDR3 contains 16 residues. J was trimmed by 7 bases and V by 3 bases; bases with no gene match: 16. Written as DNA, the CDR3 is TGCAGTGCTAGTGGCACAGGGGGAGGAACACTGGGTGAAGCTTTCTTT. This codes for CSASGTGGGTLGEAFF.

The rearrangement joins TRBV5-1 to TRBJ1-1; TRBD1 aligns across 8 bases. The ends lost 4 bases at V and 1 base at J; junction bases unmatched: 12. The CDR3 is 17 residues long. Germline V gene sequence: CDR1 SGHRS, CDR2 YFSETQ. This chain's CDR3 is CASSLPRGRGPNTEAFF. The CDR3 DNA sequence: TGCGCCAGCAGCCTCCCGCGGGGCAGGGGGCCGAACACTGAAGCTTTCTTT.

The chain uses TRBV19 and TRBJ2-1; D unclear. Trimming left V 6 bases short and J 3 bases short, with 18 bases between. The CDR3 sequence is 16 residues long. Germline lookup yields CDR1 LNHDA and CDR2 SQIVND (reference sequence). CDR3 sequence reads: CASSPGRRNLYNEQFF. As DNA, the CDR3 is TGTGCCAGTAGCCCGGGTCGGCGCAACCTCTACAATGAGCAGTTCTTC.

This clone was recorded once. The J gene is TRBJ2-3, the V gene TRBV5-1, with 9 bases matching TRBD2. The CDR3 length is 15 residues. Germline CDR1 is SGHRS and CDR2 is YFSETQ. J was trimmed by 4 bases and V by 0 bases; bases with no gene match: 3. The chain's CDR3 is CASSLAQRGADTQYF. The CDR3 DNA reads TGCGCCAGCAGCTTGGCCCAGCGGGGGGCAGATACGCAGTATTTT. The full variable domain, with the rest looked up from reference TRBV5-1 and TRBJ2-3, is KAGVTQTPRYLIKTRGQQVTLSCSPISGHRSVSWYQQTPGQGLQFLFEYFSETQRNKGNFPGRFSGRQFSNSRSEMNVSTLELGDSALYLCASSLAQRGADTQYFGPGTRLTVL.

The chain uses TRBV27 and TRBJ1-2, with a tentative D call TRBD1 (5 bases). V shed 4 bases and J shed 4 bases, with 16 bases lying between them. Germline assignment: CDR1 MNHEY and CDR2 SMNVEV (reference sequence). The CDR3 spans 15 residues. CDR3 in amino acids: CASSSTAFPFYGYTF. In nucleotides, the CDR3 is TGTGCCAGCAGTTCGACAGCTTTCCCTTTCTATGGCTACACCTTC.

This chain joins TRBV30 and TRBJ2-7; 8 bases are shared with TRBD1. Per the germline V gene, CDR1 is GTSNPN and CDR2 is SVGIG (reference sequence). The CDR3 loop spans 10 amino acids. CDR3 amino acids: CAWPDRVALV. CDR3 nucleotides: TGTGCCTGGCCGGACAGGGTCGCTTTAGTC.

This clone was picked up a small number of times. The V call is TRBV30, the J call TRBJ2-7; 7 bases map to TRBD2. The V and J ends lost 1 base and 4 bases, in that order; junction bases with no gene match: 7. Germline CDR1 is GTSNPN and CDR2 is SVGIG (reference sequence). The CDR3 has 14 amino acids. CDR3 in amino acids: CAWSGGTITYEQYF. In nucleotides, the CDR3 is TGTGCCTGGAGTGGCGGGACTATTACGTACGAGCAGTACTTC.

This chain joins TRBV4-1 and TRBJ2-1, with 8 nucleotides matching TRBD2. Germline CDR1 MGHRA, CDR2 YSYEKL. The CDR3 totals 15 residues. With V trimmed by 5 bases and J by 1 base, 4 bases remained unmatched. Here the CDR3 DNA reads TGCGCCAGCAGCTTGAGCGGGGGTTCCTACAATGAGCAGTTCTTC. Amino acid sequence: CASSLSGGSYNEQFF.

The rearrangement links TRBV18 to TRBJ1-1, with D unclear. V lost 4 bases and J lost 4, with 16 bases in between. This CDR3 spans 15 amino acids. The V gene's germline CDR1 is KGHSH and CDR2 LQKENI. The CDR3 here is CASSRNPGMATEAFF. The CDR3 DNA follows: TGTGCCAGCTCACGTAATCCGGGGATGGCCACTGAAGCTTTCTTT.

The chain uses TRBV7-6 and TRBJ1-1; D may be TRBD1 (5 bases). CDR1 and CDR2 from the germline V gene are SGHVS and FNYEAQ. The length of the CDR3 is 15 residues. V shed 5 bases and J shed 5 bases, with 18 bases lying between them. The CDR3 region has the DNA TGTGCCAGCAGCCTCGTTACGGCAGGGAAGACTGAAGCTTTCTTT. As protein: CASSLVTAGKTEAFF.

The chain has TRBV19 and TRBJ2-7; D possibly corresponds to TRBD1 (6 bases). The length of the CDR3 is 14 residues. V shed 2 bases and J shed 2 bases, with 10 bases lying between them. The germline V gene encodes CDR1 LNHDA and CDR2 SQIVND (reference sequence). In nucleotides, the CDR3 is TGTGCCAGTAGTATAACAGGGAATACCTACGAGCAGTACTTC. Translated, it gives CASSITGNTYEQYF.